The T cell receptor (beta chain) under discussion was sequenced for a study of cytomegalovirus exposure and HLA in healthy donors (TCRdb year 2017). With regard to the full study: An earlier analysis of about 560 of the donors reported 276 Gb of sequence data and 90 million to 120 million unique TCR beta sequences obtained from around 170 million T cells. A later analysis re-examined previously published TCR beta repertoires from 610 or so donors and added high-resolution HLA genotyping to investigate patterns of TCR occurrence. The study combined high-throughput TCR immunosequencing, statistical association of individual TCRs with disease status, and machine learning to predict cytomegalovirus infection status. Using immunosequencing, the study profiled T cell repertoires from roughly 650 subjects and related those repertoires to cytomegalovirus serostatus. In a later genetic analysis, genome-wide SNP genotypes for about three fifths of the roughly 670 donors were used, and that subset was treated as a discovery cohort. An earlier analysis of 587 of the donors used high-throughput TCR beta sequencing to judge whether each TCR beta V gene segment behaved as functional or pseudogenic. Of the roughly 420 genotyped donors, 80% to 90% were placed in the genetic ancestry cluster associated with self-reported Caucasian donors. Rather than using new phenotypic data, the later analysis identified candidate immune exposures from TCR beta sequences and from how often those sequences occurred across donors. The number of typed donors differed by locus: about 620-630 for A, B, C, DRB1 and DQB1; 522 for DQA1; 606 for DPA1; and around 490 for DPB1. Among about 390 genotyped donors of the cohort, an average of approximately 240,000 unique TCR beta nucleotide sequences were sequenced per donor, around 20% of them non-productive. The study aimed to test whether signatures of past pathogen exposure could be identified by cataloging public T cell receptors. All discovery cohort repertoires had been generated using a single sequencing platform. An early release covering some 640 HLA-typed donors comprised roughly 300 gigabases of sequencing data and some 79 million unique TCR sequences. Both class I and class II loci were covered by HLA typing, at four-digit resolution. Donor age, sex, ethnicity and CMV serostatus were collected together with the repertoire data. In addition to the first cohort of 650 to 800 subjects, a separate validation cohort of approximately 130 different subjects was used. Roughly five DR-DQ haplotypes were handled as single units for association and clustering, since linkage in the cohort was strong.

The CDR3 numbers 15 residues from cysteine through phenylalanine. The kept DNA is CDR3 alone, 45 bases in frame from the first base. V and J are trimmed by 4 bases and 5 bases, and the gene matches miss 10 bases of the junction. Sequences SGHNT (CDR1) and YENEEA (CDR2) are obtained from the germline V gene. Here is what the overall study found, with its caveats: A further reported finding was that TCR beta sequences accurately predicted the HLA-A and HLA-B alleles for most subjects in the first cohort. Some IMGT-functional V segments, including TRBV6-2 and TRBV6-3, could not be told apart with the 87-base-pair reads, so those segments were excluded. Most TCR sequences were seen in very few donors, while some public TCRs were found in many individuals. Because HLA typing was missing for some donors at each locus, association tests included only the typed subset. The sequencing pipeline was judged likely to have produced a cluster of highly shared sequence variants as a technical artifact. Roughly uniform sequencing depth across donors was assumed in presence/absence analyses, although this assumption may not hold. In a later genetic analysis, fewer N-insertions in productive TCRs were reported among donors in an Asian-associated ancestry cluster than the approximately 710-donor mean. According to a later analysis, most CMV-associated TCR beta chains appeared to be HLA-restricted, and the HLA associations seemed to be driven largely by CMV exposure. For the cohort, immune exposure information was limited to CMV serostatus. Correlated functional status among segregating V segments might be attributable to linkage disequilibrium, but an unknown experimental factor could not be ruled out. In a later genetic analysis, a missense DCLRE1C variant was associated with V-gene and J-gene trimming of TCR beta chains, and the association was replicated in an independent cohort. According to a later analysis, parvovirus B19, influenza, CMV and Epstein-Barr virus appeared linked to several top co-occurrence clusters. Because counts were too low, some 17 rarely observed V segments, including chromosome 9 orphons, were excluded from the earlier analysis of some 590 of the donors. In a later analysis, TCR association rates were found to vary across HLA loci, with the most associated TCRs seen for DRB1 alleles and the fewest for HLA-C alleles. A later analysis found that HLA-associated TCR beta chains were more clonally expanded and had lower generation probabilities than equally common non-associated chains. The classifier was reported to diagnose cytomegalovirus status with high specificity and sensitivity in both the original cohort and the validation cohort. An earlier analysis of approximately 600 of the donors showed that most TCR beta V segments appeared in productive rearrangements either about 87% or about 30% of the time, which broadly matched IMGT annotations. In this cohort, only TCR beta chains were sequenced, and detectable features were limited by the absence of alpha or paired-chain data. The study listed 150 to 200 TCR beta chains as associated with cytomegalovirus. A few of the identified cytomegalovirus-associated TCR beta chains were confirmed in vitro to be specific for cytomegalovirus antigens. A later analysis associated some 17,000 TCR beta sequences with specific HLA alleles at a false discovery rate of 0.05. Assigning TCR associations to individual alleles was difficult when HLA alleles, especially DR and DQ, strongly co-occurred. The authors suggested that the approach could potentially be extended to other disease states and immunological phenotypes.

A remark on this clone: Its antigen target is currently unknown. Base qualities were left out, and no much larger clone turns up one base away.

The cohort comprised fewer than 700 healthy bone marrow donors. All cohort members were sampled while nominally healthy, although unrecorded immune exposures were likely present. The donor tested CMV seropositive and was one of the 289 seropositive cohort members. Each donor provided a peripheral blood sample, and peripheral blood mononuclear cells were used for TCR beta sequencing. The Qiagen DNeasy Blood Extraction Kit was used to extract genomic DNA from the blood cell samples. Library prep was done by the immunoSEQ multiplex PCR assay. A mixture of 60 forward primers for TCR Vbeta segments and 13 reverse primers for TCR Jbeta segments was used in the multiplex PCR. Amplification of the CDR3 region of rearranged TCR beta genes was performed with a multiplex PCR assay on genomic DNA. On the Illumina HiSeq System, the amplified TCR beta libraries were sequenced as 87-base-pair reads. The authors' analysis ran thus. A later analysis counted tens of millions of unique TCR beta chains across the 666 repertoires, and around 9.9 million of these chains were shared by at least two donors. Raw reads were error-corrected and collapsed into unique sequences by a nearest-neighbor algorithm in which closely related sequences were merged to remove PCR and sequencing errors. To assign V, D and J gene segments, CDR3 sequences were aligned to IMGT reference sequences. For a sequence to be retained, a match of at least six nucleotides was required to both a V gene segment and a J gene segment. Rearrangements were called productive when the CDR3 lacked stop codons and stayed in frame with V and J; all others were non-productive. Following IMGT convention, CDR3 was defined as the stretch from the second conserved V-encoded cysteine up to the conserved J-encoded phenylalanine. In an earlier analysis of approximately 500 of the donors, sequences lacking an unambiguous match to a single V gene segment were excluded. An earlier analysis of almost 600 of the donors classified V segments as functional when productive rearrangements were above 56.7% and as segregating when the standard deviation between donors was above 5%. A statistical classification framework was developed to diagnose cytomegalovirus status using the catalog of TCR beta chain sequences. A later analysis assigned V and J genes by comparing TCR nucleotide sequences with IMGT/GENE-DB human TR gene sequences. The TCRdist pipeline was used in a later analysis to assign CDR3 sequences and most-parsimonious VDJ recombination scenarios. In a later analysis, each TCR beta chain was defined by its CDR3 amino acid sequence together with its V-gene family, and reads without a unique V-gene family were excluded. To address suspected cross-contamination and a sequencing artifact, a later analysis removed 450 to 700 highly shared, low-generation-probability nucleotide sequences. A later analysis calculated a clonal expansion index for each public chain from normalized within-repertoire ranks of inferred template counts. Generation probabilities in a later analysis came from a VDJ recombination model fitted to out-of-frame rearrangements, and those results were checked against IGoR. In a later analysis, TCR-TCR, TCR-HLA and TCR-CMV co-occurrence was scored with hypergeometric tests, and a repertoire-size bias correction was applied to TCR pairs. False discovery rates were estimated in a later analysis by permuting HLA or CMV assignments 20 times. In a later analysis, co-occurring TCRs were grouped using DBSCAN, and TCRdist sequence similarity was added for clustering within HLA-allele-positive subsets. Repertoires with fewer than 30,000 or more than 120,000 public chains were left out of co-occurrence clustering, as were five repertoires with anomalous nucleotide sharing. What TCRdb holds here is the immuneACCESS table cut down to in-frame rearrangements. Part of the clones is not present; checked against another copy, under half of the missing clones reflect an unresolved V gene, and the others are unexplained. The D gene and trimming were derived from the DNA, and the V and J assignments and clone size from that table. The sample contains about 160,000 clones, about 79% of them found a single time. In total, the top ten clones hold about 6% of the sample.

This sequence originates from a man aged 50 to 60 in good health and CMV-seropositive. Material: PBMCs. The chain joins TRBV11-3 to TRBJ2-5; a stretch of 7 junction bases matches TRBD2. The CDR3 protein: CASSSRLQGGETQYF. The bases read TGTGCCAGCAGCTCGAGACTCCAGGGAGGGGAGACCCAGTACTTC.